This TCR beta chain stems from a study of beta chain features in type 1 diabetes. Regarding the study as a whole: Within each of all four CD4+ subsets, Type 1 diabetes patients had TCRB CDR3s that were moderately but significantly shorter.

Since all of the isolated RNA was reverse transcribed, expressed TCRB transcripts were what got sequenced. The data were produced by immunoSEQ multiplex PCR, yet TCRdb's version contains in-frame clones alone and is incomplete. The table records some 360,000 clones, 9.6% of them present only once. Deletions cut 4 bases from V and 6 bases from J, with 13 bases between. Germline V lookup: CDR1 KGHSH, CDR2 LQKENI. The CDR3 totals 13 residues. A note on this clone: What it binds is unknown.

Purity (above 95%) was reached by all sorted populations. This chain uses TRBV18 with TRBJ2-7; possibly TRBD1 for D (5 bases). This TCR was recovered from a man aged 25 to 40 with type 1 diabetes. The material sequenced was central memory CD4+ T cells from blood. The CDR3 bases are TGTGCCAGCTCACTCATAGGGGCGGCCGAGCAGTACTTC. Its protein is CASSLIGAAEQYF.